This is a list of T cell receptor beta chains from one sample in a study of naive and memory T cell subsets. TCRdb ran MiXCR on the UMI-ligation and nested PCR reads and lists one entry per CDR3 protein. In the table there are 84,000 or so distinct CDR3 sequences, approximately 6.5% of which are singletons. Sequenced material: central memory CD4+ T cells from blood. All receptors derive from a human donor in good health. Both conserved end residues are part of each CDR3. D genes are given only for firm matches. The listing skips clone size in some rows; elsewhere it reads once, few, many or a size class.

abundance: -; v_gene: TRBV11-1; d_gene: TRBD2; j_gene: TRBJ2-3; CDR3aa: CASSPDRLAGFSDTQYF; CDR3nt: TGTGCCAGCAGCCCGGACAGACTAGCGGGGTTTTCTGATACGCAGTATTTT
abundance: few; v_gene: TRBV4-3; d_gene: -; j_gene: TRBJ2-1; CDR3aa: CASSQASPGPRGSEQFF; CDR3nt: TGCGCCAGCAGCCAAGCGTCGCCTGGCCCCCGGGGTAGTGAGCAGTTCTTC
abundance: -; v_gene: TRBV18; d_gene: -; j_gene: TRBJ1-4; CDR3aa: CASSQSATNEKLFF; CDR3nt: TGTGCCAGCTCGCAGAGTGCAACTAATGAAAAACTGTTTTTT
abundance: many; v_gene: TRBV20-1; d_gene: -; j_gene: TRBJ2-7; CDR3aa: CSAAGTASSYEQYF; CDR3nt: TGCAGTGCTGCCGGGACGGCGAGCTCCTACGAGCAGTACTTC
abundance: -; v_gene: TRBV10-2; d_gene: -; j_gene: TRBJ2-7; CDR3aa: CASSERTGSSYEQYF; CDR3nt: TGCGCCAGCAGTGAAAGGACGGGAAGCTCCTACGAGCAGTACTTC
abundance: few; v_gene: TRBV19; d_gene: TRBD2; j_gene: TRBJ2-1; CDR3aa: CASSIGLAGGRRPNEQFF; CDR3nt: TGTGCCAGTAGTATCGGGCTAGCGGGGGGCCGGAGGCCCAATGAGCAGTTCTTC
abundance: many; v_gene: TRBV6-2/TRBV6-3; d_gene: -; j_gene: TRBJ1-1; CDR3aa: CASRRGGAEAFF; CDR3nt: TGTGCCAGCAGACGGGGGGGGGCTGAAGCTTTCTTT
abundance: many; v_gene: TRBV7-2; d_gene: -; j_gene: TRBJ1-4; CDR3aa: CASSLSGTRNEKLFF; CDR3nt: TGTGCCAGCAGCCTGTCCGGGACACGTAATGAAAAACTGTTTTTT
abundance: many; v_gene: TRBV7-9; d_gene: -; j_gene: TRBJ1-4; CDR3aa: CASSLDSEKLFF; CDR3nt: TGTGCCAGCAGCTTAGATTCGGAAAAACTGTTTTTT
abundance: few; v_gene: TRBV7-9; d_gene: -; j_gene: TRBJ2-5; CDR3aa: CASSLAGAFQETQYF; CDR3nt: TGTGCCAGCAGCTTAGCAGGGGCCTTCCAAGAGACCCAGTACTTC
abundance: many; v_gene: TRBV19; d_gene: TRBD1; j_gene: TRBJ1-1; CDR3aa: CASSHLDRANTEAFF; CDR3nt: TGTGCCAGTAGCCACCTGGACAGGGCGAACACTGAAGCTTTCTTT
abundance: -; v_gene: TRBV5-1; d_gene: -; j_gene: TRBJ2-5; CDR3aa: CASSLDGVQKTQYF; CDR3nt: TGCGCCAGCAGCTTGGACGGGGTTCAGAAGACCCAGTACTTC
abundance: few; v_gene: TRBV2; d_gene: TRBD1; j_gene: TRBJ2-3; CDR3aa: CASSEVRGSADTQYF; CDR3nt: TGTGCCAGCAGTGAGGTCAGGGGGTCGGCAGATACGCAGTATTTT
abundance: many; v_gene: TRBV7-8; d_gene: -; j_gene: TRBJ2-7; CDR3aa: CASSLGGVGGEQYF; CDR3nt: TGTGCCAGCAGCTTAGGTGGTGTAGGGGGCGAGCAGTACTTC
abundance: -; v_gene: TRBV28; d_gene: TRBD1; j_gene: TRBJ1-1; CDR3aa: CASQRTGRVTEAFF; CDR3nt: TGTGCCAGCCAAAGGACAGGGAGGGTCACTGAAGCTTTCTTT
abundance: many; v_gene: TRBV19; d_gene: TRBD1; j_gene: TRBJ1-2; CDR3aa: CASTYRGRNYGYTF; CDR3nt: TGTGCCAGTACCTACAGGGGGCGCAATTATGGCTACACCTTC
abundance: -; v_gene: TRBV6-2/TRBV6-3; d_gene: -; j_gene: TRBJ1-4; CDR3aa: CASSRKTGSATNEKLFF; CDR3nt: TGTGCCAGCAGCCGGAAGACGGGGTCGGCAACTAATGAAAAACTGTTTTTT
abundance: many; v_gene: TRBV5-1; d_gene: -; j_gene: TRBJ2-1; CDR3aa: CASSPGLGSYNEQFF; CDR3nt: TGCGCCAGCAGCCCGGGCCTGGGCTCCTACAATGAGCAGTTCTTC
abundance: many; v_gene: TRBV5-1; d_gene: -; j_gene: TRBJ2-3; CDR3aa: CASSQTSPSTDTQYF; CDR3nt: TGCGCCAGCAGCCAAACTTCCCCTAGCACAGATACGCAGTATTTT
abundance: -; v_gene: TRBV4-2; d_gene: -; j_gene: TRBJ2-6; CDR3aa: CASSQITGSGANVLTF; CDR3nt: TGTGCCAGCAGCCAAATAACAGGGTCTGGGGCCAACGTCCTGACTTTC
abundance: -; v_gene: TRBV5-1; d_gene: -; j_gene: TRBJ2-5; CDR3aa: CASSFRGKETQYF; CDR3nt: TGCGCCAGCAGCTTCAGGGGAAAAGAGACCCAGTACTTC
abundance: -; v_gene: TRBV5-1; d_gene: TRBD1; j_gene: TRBJ2-7; CDR3aa: CASSGGQGTYEQYF; CDR3nt: TGCGCCAGCAGCGGGGGACAGGGGACCTACGAGCAGTACTTC
abundance: many; v_gene: TRBV13; d_gene: TRBD1; j_gene: TRBJ1-5; CDR3aa: CASSLGTDEQPQHF; CDR3nt: TGTGCCAGCAGCCTTGGGACAGATGAACAGCCCCAGCATTTT
abundance: many; v_gene: TRBV27; d_gene: -; j_gene: TRBJ1-5; CDR3aa: CASSLTGLRGQPQHF; CDR3nt: TGTGCCAGCAGCCTGACAGGTCTCAGGGGTCAGCCCCAGCATTTT
abundance: many; v_gene: TRBV20-1; d_gene: -; j_gene: TRBJ1-5; CDR3aa: CSASSPREKHF; CDR3nt: TGCAGTGCGAGTAGTCCCCGGGAAAAACATTTT
abundance: -; v_gene: TRBV28; d_gene: -; j_gene: TRBJ2-2; CDR3aa: CASTSMRQGHSSANTGELFF; CDR3nt: TGTGCCAGCACCTCCATGCGTCAGGGACACTCTTCCGCGAACACCGGGGAGCTGTTTTTT
abundance: few; v_gene: TRBV3-1; d_gene: -; j_gene: TRBJ2-6; CDR3aa: CASSRAGGGANVLTF; CDR3nt: TGTGCCAGCAGCCGAGCTGGGGGAGGGGCCAACGTCCTGACTTTC
abundance: many; v_gene: TRBV6-2/TRBV6-3; d_gene: TRBD1; j_gene: TRBJ1-1; CDR3aa: CASSSRTGNTEAFF; CDR3nt: TGTGCCAGCAGTTCCAGGACAGGGAACACTGAAGCTTTCTTT
abundance: few; v_gene: TRBV11-2; d_gene: TRBD2; j_gene: TRBJ2-2; CDR3aa: CASSRVGLAGLANTGELFF; CDR3nt: TGTGCCAGCAGCCGCGTGGGACTAGCGGGTCTTGCGAACACCGGGGAGCTGTTTTTT
abundance: many; v_gene: TRBV2; d_gene: TRBD1; j_gene: TRBJ2-4; CDR3aa: CASSKTGTGENIQYF; CDR3nt: TGTGCCAGCAGTAAAACCGGGACAGGTGAAAACATTCAGTACTTC
abundance: many; v_gene: TRBV19; d_gene: -; j_gene: TRBJ1-1; CDR3aa: CASSTRKGAGSNTEAFF; CDR3nt: TGTGCCAGTAGTACCCGGAAGGGAGCGGGGAGTAACACTGAAGCTTTCTTT
abundance: many; v_gene: TRBV6-6; d_gene: -; j_gene: TRBJ2-6; CDR3aa: CATFSGANVLTF; CDR3nt: TGTGCCACCTTCTCTGGGGCCAACGTCCTGACTTTC
abundance: many; v_gene: TRBV18; d_gene: TRBD1; j_gene: TRBJ2-1; CDR3aa: CASSPPAGTGGNEQFF; CDR3nt: TGTGCCAGCTCACCACCGGCCGGGACAGGGGGAAATGAGCAGTTCTTC
abundance: -; v_gene: TRBV19; d_gene: -; j_gene: TRBJ2-1; CDR3aa: CASSIAGHPAF; CDR3nt: TGTGCCAGTAGTATAGCGGGACATCCCGCCTTC
abundance: many; v_gene: TRBV29-1; d_gene: -; j_gene: TRBJ1-1; CDR3aa: CGILDRNTEAFF; CDR3nt: TGCGGAATTTTGGACCGGAACACTGAAGCTTTCTTT
abundance: -; v_gene: TRBV7-9; d_gene: -; j_gene: TRBJ1-2; CDR3aa: CASSLDLALYGYTF; CDR3nt: TGTGCCAGCAGCTTAGATTTAGCCCTCTATGGCTACACCTTC
abundance: many; v_gene: TRBV9; d_gene: TRBD2; j_gene: TRBJ2-1; CDR3aa: CASSVDAGVRNEQFF; CDR3nt: TGTGCCAGCAGCGTCGACGCGGGGGTCCGCAATGAGCAGTTCTTC
abundance: many; v_gene: TRBV15; d_gene: -; j_gene: TRBJ1-2; CDR3aa: CATSRTIQENYGYTF; CDR3nt: TGTGCCACCAGCAGAACAATACAGGAGAACTATGGCTACACCTTC
abundance: many; v_gene: TRBV12-3/TRBV12-4; d_gene: -; j_gene: TRBJ2-5; CDR3aa: CASSFGPAQETQYF; CDR3nt: TGTGCCAGCAGTTTCGGACCGGCGCAAGAGACCCAGTACTTC
abundance: many; v_gene: TRBV7-9; d_gene: -; j_gene: TRBJ1-1; CDR3aa: CASSFPEGREAFF; CDR3nt: TGTGCCAGCAGCTTCCCCGAGGGACGAGAAGCTTTCTTT